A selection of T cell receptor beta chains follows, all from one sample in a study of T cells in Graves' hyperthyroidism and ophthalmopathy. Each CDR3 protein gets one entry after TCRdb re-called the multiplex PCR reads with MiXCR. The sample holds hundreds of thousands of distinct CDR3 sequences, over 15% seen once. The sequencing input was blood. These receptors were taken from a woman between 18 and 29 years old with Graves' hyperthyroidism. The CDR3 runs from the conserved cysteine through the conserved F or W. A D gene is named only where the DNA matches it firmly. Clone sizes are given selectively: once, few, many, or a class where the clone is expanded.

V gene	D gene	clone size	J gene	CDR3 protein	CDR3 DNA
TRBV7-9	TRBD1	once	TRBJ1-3	CASSRPDRGLSFSGNTIYF	TGTGCCAGCAGCCGACCCGACAGGGGGCTTTCTTTCTCTGGAAACACCATATATTTT
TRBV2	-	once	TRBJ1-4	CASSPQESNEKLFF	TGTGCCAGCAGTCCTCAGGAGTCTAATGAAAAACTGTTTTTT
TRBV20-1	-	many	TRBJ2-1	CSARVGSAFWQFF	TGCAGTGCTAGAGTCGGGTCGGCCTTCTGGCAGTTCTTC
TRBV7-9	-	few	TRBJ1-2	CASSLGRPANYGYTF	TGTGCCAGCAGCTTAGGCCGGCCAGCTAACTATGGCTACACCTTC
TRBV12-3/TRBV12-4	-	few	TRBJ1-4	CASRGDVAFENEKLFF	TGTGCCAGCAGGGGGGACGTAGCCTTTGAAAATGAAAAACTGTTTTTT
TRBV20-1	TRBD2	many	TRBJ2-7	CSATGTSGRHTYEQYF	TGCAGTGCAACAGGGACTAGCGGGAGGCACACTTACGAGCAGTACTTC
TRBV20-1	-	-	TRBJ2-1	CSATHGDLKPFF	TGCAGTGCTACCCATGGGGACCTGAAGCCGTTCTTC
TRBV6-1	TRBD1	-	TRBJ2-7	CASSRSGTGVREQYF	TGTGCCAGCAGTCGCTCCGGGACAGGGGTTCGCGAGCAGTACTTC
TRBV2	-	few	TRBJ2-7	CASTGPYEQYF	TGTGCCAGCACCGGACCCTACGAGCAGTACTTC
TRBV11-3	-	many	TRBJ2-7	CASSLAGQTYEQYF	TGTGCCAGCAGCTTAGCCGGACAGACCTACGAGCAGTACTTC
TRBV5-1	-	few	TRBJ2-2	CASKEGRTTNTGELFF	TGCGCCAGCAAAGAGGGCAGGACTACGAACACCGGGGAGCTGTTTTTT
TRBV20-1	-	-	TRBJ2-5	CSAHRDGETQYF	TGCAGTGCCCACCGGGATGGAGAGACCCAGTACTTC
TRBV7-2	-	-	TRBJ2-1	CASSLVLGRGSGNEQFF	TGTGCCAGCAGCTTAGTACTAGGGAGGGGGTCCGGTAATGAGCAGTTCTTC
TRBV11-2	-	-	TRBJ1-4	CASSFQGGWDEKLFF	TGTGCCAGCAGCTTCCAAGGGGGGTGGGATGAAAAACTGTTTTTT
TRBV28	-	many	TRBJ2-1	CASSLQGRLINEQFF	TGTGCCAGCAGTTTACAGGGGCGCTTAATCAATGAGCAGTTCTTC
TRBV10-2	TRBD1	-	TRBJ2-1	CASSLTAFRQGAPGNEQFF	TGCGCCAGCAGCCTAACAGCTTTCCGACAGGGGGCGCCGGGCAATGAGCAGTTCTTC
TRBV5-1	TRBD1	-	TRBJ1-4	CASSSPRETGGDEKLFF	TGCGCCAGCAGCTCGCCGAGAGAGACAGGGGGCGATGAAAAACTGTTTTTT
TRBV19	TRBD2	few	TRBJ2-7	CASTAGAEQYF	TGTGCCAGTACAGCGGGAGCCGAGCAGTACTTC
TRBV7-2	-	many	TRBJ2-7	CASSFTSNRPYSYEQYF	TGTGCCAGCAGCTTTACTTCAAACCGGCCTTACTCCTACGAGCAGTACTTC
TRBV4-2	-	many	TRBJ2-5	CASSQATEETQYF	TGTGCCAGCAGCCAAGCTACAGAAGAGACCCAGTACTTC
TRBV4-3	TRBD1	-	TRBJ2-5	CASSQGGAGGFQETQYF	TGCGCCAGCAGCCAAGGAGGGGCAGGGGGTTTCCAAGAGACCCAGTACTTC
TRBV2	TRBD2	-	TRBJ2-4	CASSERIWAGGPLAKNIQYF	TGTGCCAGCAGTGAACGTATCTGGGCGGGAGGGCCTCTAGCCAAAAACATTCAGTACTTC
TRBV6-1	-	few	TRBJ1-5	CASSEEGPHQPQHF	TGTGCCAGCAGTGAAGAAGGTCCCCATCAGCCCCAGCATTTT
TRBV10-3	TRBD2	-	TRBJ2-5	CAISESSGALQGETQYF	TGTGCCATCAGTGAGTCGAGCGGGGCCCTGCAAGGGGAGACCCAGTACTTC
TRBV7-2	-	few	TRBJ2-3	CASRPGGDTQYF	TGTGCCAGTAGACCTGGGGGGGATACGCAGTATTTT
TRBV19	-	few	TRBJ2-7	CATKGTHSSYEQYF	TGTGCCACTAAAGGGACACATAGCTCCTACGAGCAGTACTTC
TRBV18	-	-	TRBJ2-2	CASSPGVNTGELFF	TGTGCCAGCTCACCAGGCGTAAACACCGGGGAGCTGTTTTTT
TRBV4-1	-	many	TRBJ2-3	CASSQGTGPSTDTQYF	TGCGCCAGCAGCCAAGGGACTGGCCCTAGCACAGATACGCAGTATTTT
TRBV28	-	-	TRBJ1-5	CASNRAGDSNQPQHF	TGTGCCAGCAATAGAGCGGGGGATAGCAATCAGCCCCAGCATTTT
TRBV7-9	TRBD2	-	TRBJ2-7	CASSRQRAGRGYEQYF	TGTGCCAGCAGCCGACAGCGAGCCGGGAGGGGCTACGAGCAGTACTTC
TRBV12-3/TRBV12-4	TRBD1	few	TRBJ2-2	CASTSRTGNSISTGELFF	TGTGCCAGCACAAGCCGGACAGGGAATTCAATTAGCACCGGGGAGCTGTTTTTT
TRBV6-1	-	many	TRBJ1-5	CASSDWQHSNQPQHF	TGTGCCAGCAGTGATTGGCAGCATAGCAATCAGCCCCAGCATTTT
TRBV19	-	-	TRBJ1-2	CASSIWDIANGYTF	TGTGCCAGTAGTATATGGGACATAGCGAATGGCTACACCTTC
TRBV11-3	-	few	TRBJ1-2	CASSLVGGGYGYTF	TGTGCCAGCAGCTTAGTCGGGGGCGGCTATGGCTACACCTTC
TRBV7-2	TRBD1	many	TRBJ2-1	CASSLAGTGLYNEQFF	TGTGCCAGCAGCTTAGCCGGGACAGGACTTTACAATGAGCAGTTCTTC
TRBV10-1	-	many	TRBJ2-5	CASSDQHQNQETQYF	TGCGCCAGCAGTGACCAGCACCAAAACCAAGAGACCCAGTACTTC
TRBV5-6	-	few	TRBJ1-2	CASSLGAGFGYTF	TGTGCCAGCAGCTTAGGGGCAGGATTCGGCTACACCTTC
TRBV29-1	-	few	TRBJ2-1	CSPVGGVRDNEQFF	TGCAGCCCCGTCGGAGGGGTTAGGGACAATGAGCAGTTCTTC
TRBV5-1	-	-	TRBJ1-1	CASSTRMGGNTEAFF	TGCGCCAGCAGCACCCGGATGGGGGGGAACACTGAAGCTTTCTTT